These 18 T cell receptor beta chains were sequenced from one sample in a study of CD8+ T cells in alopecia areata. RNA was isolated and reverse transcribed to cDNA, the sequencing template. Profiled with immunoSEQ multiplex PCR; TCRdb holds only in-frame clones, not every one. The table records about 130,000 clones, about 50% of them present only once. The material was CD8+ T cells sorted from blood, obtained at week 0. These TCRs come from a human donor with alopecia areata.

This clone has a handful of counts. The chain is built from TRBV29-1 and TRBJ1-4, with no clear D. The V and J ends lost 0 bases and 1 base respectively, with 12 bases between them. CDR1 is SQVTM and CDR2 is ANQGSEA in the germline V gene. This CDR3 region has 16 residues. CDR3 residues: CSVEDLKEGTNEKLFF. The CDR3 nucleotides read TGCAGCGTTGAAGATCTAAAGGAAGGAACTAATGAAAAACTGTTTTTT.

V and J are TRBV13 and TRBJ2-7, with 8 bases matching TRBD2. This CDR3 is built from 15 residues. Germline values: CDR1 PRHDT, CDR2 FYEKMQ (reference sequence). J was trimmed by 3 bases and V by 0 bases; bases with no gene match: 4. The CDR3 protein is CASSLGLAGRYEQYF. CDR3 nucleotides: TGTGCCAGCAGCTTAGGGCTAGCGGGCCGCTACGAGCAGTACTTC.

This clone was seen more than once but under ten times. The chain uses TRBV7-9 and TRBJ2-5, with D possibly TRBD2 on 5 matching bases. V lost 6 bases, J lost 1 base, and 21 bases lay in between. CDR1 is SEHNR and CDR2 is FQNEAQ in the germline V gene (reference sequence). The CDR3 extends over 17 amino acids. CDR3 DNA: TGTGCCAGCAGTGATAGTTTTGAGCGGCGCATCCAAGAGACCCAGTACTTC. Its translation: CASSDSFERRIQETQYF. The entire variable domain, with the rest obtained from reference TRBV7-9 and TRBJ2-5, is as follows: DTGVSQNPRHKITKRGQNVTFRCDPISEHNRLYWYRQTLGQGPEFLTYFQNEAQLEKSRLLSDRFSAERPKGSFSTLEIQRTEQGDSAMYLCASSDSFERRIQETQYFGPGTRLLVL.

The chain uses TRBV29-1 and TRBJ2-7, with 11 positions matching TRBD1. This CDR3 has 13 amino acids. Germline assignment: CDR1 SQVTM and CDR2 ANQGSEA. V shed 7 bases and J 1 base; nucleotides not matched to a gene: 3. CDR3 protein: CSGTGGKSYEQYF. CDR3 coding DNA: TGCAGCGGGACAGGGGGCAAATCCTACGAGCAGTACTTC.

This clone has just a few counts. This chain links TRBV4-3 with TRBJ1-5; D is perhaps TRBD1 (6 bases). V gave up 6 bases and J gave up 7 bases, with 13 bases separating them. Germline assignment: CDR1 LGHNA and CDR2 YSLEER. This CDR3 spans 13 amino acids. CDR3 amino acids: CASRYRVGQPQHF. CDR3 DNA: TGCGCCAGCAGGTACAGGGTTGGACAGCCCCAGCATTTT.

The rearrangement uses TRBV7-8 and TRBJ2-7; TRBD2 matches 16 bases. Germline V gene data show CDR1 as SGHVS and CDR2 as FQNEAQ. This CDR3 has 18 residues. The V gene end was trimmed by 5 bases and the J gene end by 0 bases; junction bases not matched to a gene: 7. The CDR3 DNA reads as TGTGCCAGCAGCCCGGGACTAGCGGGGGGGCCCCTCTCCTACGAGCAGTACTTC. Its translation: CASSPGLAGGPLSYEQYF.

The chain recombines TRBV27 with TRBJ1-2; TRBD1 is a possible D gene (6 bases). V lost 2 bases and J lost 7, with 17 bases in between. The CDR3 is 15 residues long. The germline V gene has CDR1 MNHEY and CDR2 SMNVEV (reference sequence). CDR3 coding DNA: TGTGCCAGCAGTTTAGAGCGGGGGGCTGGAGTTGGCTACACCTTC. Translating gives CASSLERGAGVGYTF.

The gene calls are TRBV6-5 and TRBJ1-2; the match to TRBD1 covers 7 bases. Germline V gene sequence: CDR1 MNHEY, CDR2 SVGAGI. This CDR3 is built from 14 residues. The junction had 5 bases not matched to a gene; V was cut back by 5 bases and J by 2 bases. CDR3 sequence (DNA): TGTGCCAGCAGTCCTACAGGGGAGAACTATGGCTACACCTTC. Translation gives CASSPTGENYGYTF.

The CDR3 DNA reads as TGTGCCAGCTCACCGGAGAGGGGAGCCTACGAGCAGTACTTC. It translates to CASSPERGAYEQYF. The V call is TRBV18, the J call TRBJ2-7, with D possibly called TRBD1 or TRBD2 (5 bases each). This CDR3 is 14 amino acids long. Between the trimmed V and J ends, which lost 3 bases and 2 bases, there was a span of 11 bases. CDR1 KGHSH and CDR2 LQKENI come from the germline V gene.

This chain uses TRBV7-9 with TRBJ1-1, with a weak D call TRBD1 (5 bases). V lost 2 bases, J lost 1 base, and 23 bases lay in between. CDR3 length equals 19 residues. Per germline, CDR1 SEHNR and CDR2 FQNEAQ (reference sequence). CDR3 coding DNA: TGTGCCAGCAGCTTACTCCGTCCCGGTCTTGTGGACACGAACACTGAAGCTTTCTTT. Encoded protein: CASSLLRPGLVDTNTEAFF.

The gene calls are TRBV15 and TRBJ2-1; possible D gene TRBD1, 5 bases. V was pared by 3 bases and J by 3 bases, with 15 bases between. Germline V gives CDR1 LNHNV, CDR2 YYDKDF (reference sequence). This CDR3 comprises 16 residues. CDR3 region: CATSSGDSPLYNEQFF. The CDR3 bases are TGTGCCACCAGCAGTGGAGACAGTCCTCTCTACAATGAGCAGTTCTTC.

J is TRBJ1-1 and V is TRBV5-1; 10 bases map to TRBD1. CDR1 is SGHRS, CDR2 YFSETQ, per germline. The CDR3 is made up of 17 amino acids. Trimming removed 4 bases from V and 3 bases from J; junction bases left unmatched: 12. For the CDR3, the DNA is TGCGCCAGCAGCCGACGGGACAGGGGATATCGGGACACTGAAGCTTTCTTT. Translation: CASSRRDRGYRDTEAFF.

This clone was observed a handful of times. The chain combines TRBV23-1 with TRBJ2-7; tentatively, D is TRBD2 (5 bases). TRBV23-1 is treated as an ORF (open reading frame) with a function not yet certain. This CDR3 has 16 amino acids. Trimming stripped 0 bases from V and 5 bases from J, with 17 bases between. In nucleotides, the CDR3 is TGCGCCAGCAGTCAATCCTCAGGAGGACCTCGCGACGAGCAGTACTTC. It is translated as CASSQSSGGPRDEQYF.

The chain carries TRBV5-6 and TRBJ2-5; TRBD1 matches 11 bases. The CDR3 extends over 15 amino acids. Trimming at V came to 4 bases and at J to 7 bases, leaving 9 bases not matched to a gene. Looked up from germline, CDR1 is SGHDT and CDR2 is YYEEEE. For the CDR3, the DNA is TGTGCCAGCAGCCCCCGGGACAGGGGGTTGGGGACCCAGTACTTC. As protein: CASSPRDRGLGTQYF.

The rearrangement joins TRBV2 to TRBJ2-1; D tentatively fits TRBD1 or TRBD2 (5 bases each). Germline-derived CDR1 and CDR2 are SNHLY and FYNNEI. The germline V and J ends were trimmed by 3 bases and 3 bases, with 9 bases remaining between them. This CDR3 contains 14 residues. DNA for the CDR3: TGTGCCAGCAGTGAGCAGGGACGCTACAATGAGCAGTTCTTC. This translates into CASSEQGRYNEQFF.

This chain's CDR3 is CSVEDLTDKSYGYTF. The CDR3 DNA follows: TGCAGCGTTGAAGATCTTACGGACAAAAGCTATGGCTACACCTTC. The V call is TRBV29-1, the J call TRBJ1-2; a weak D match, TRBD1 (5 bases). The V end lost 0 bases, the J end lost 4 bases, and 15 bases lay between the germline ends. CDR1 SQVTM and CDR2 ANQGSEA come from the germline V gene. This CDR3 comprises 15 residues.

The chain joins TRBV29-1 to TRBJ1-2; weak D call: TRBD1 (5 bases). V was pared by 6 bases and J by 2 bases, with 7 bases between. The germline V gene encodes CDR1 SQVTM and CDR2 ANQGSEA. The CDR3 runs to 11 residues. The CDR3 bases are TGCAGCGTGGACACCAACTATGGCTACACCTTC. It translates to CSVDTNYGYTF.

The genes are TRBV25-1 and TRBJ2-1, with a weak D call TRBD1 (7 bases). The V and J ends lost 3 bases and 7 bases respectively, with 13 bases between them. The CDR3 extends over 14 amino acids. CDR1 MGHDK and CDR2 SYGVNS come from the germline V gene. CDR3 residues: CASSEQGGWNEQFF. For the CDR3, the DNA is TGTGCCAGCAGTGAGCAGGGGGGATGGAATGAGCAGTTCTTC.